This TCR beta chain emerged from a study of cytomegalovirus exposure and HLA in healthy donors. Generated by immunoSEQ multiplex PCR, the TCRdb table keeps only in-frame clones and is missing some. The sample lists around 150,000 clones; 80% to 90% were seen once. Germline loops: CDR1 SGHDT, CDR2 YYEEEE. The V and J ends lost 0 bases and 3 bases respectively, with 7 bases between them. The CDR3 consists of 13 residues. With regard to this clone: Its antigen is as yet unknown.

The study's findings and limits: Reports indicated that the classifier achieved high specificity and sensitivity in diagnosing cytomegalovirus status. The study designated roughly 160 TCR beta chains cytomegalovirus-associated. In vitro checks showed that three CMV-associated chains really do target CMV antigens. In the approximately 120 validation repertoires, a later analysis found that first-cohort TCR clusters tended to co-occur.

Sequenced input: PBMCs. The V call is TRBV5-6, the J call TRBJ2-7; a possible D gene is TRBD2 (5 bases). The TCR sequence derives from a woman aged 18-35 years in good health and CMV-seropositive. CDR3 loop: CASSLGTRYEQYF. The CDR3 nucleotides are TGTGCCAGCAGCTTGGGGACTCGCTACGAGCAGTACTTC.